Sequencing of this T cell receptor beta chain was carried out in a study of T-cell reconstitution after alpha-beta-depleted transplantation in children. This clonotype has a handful of counts. Its antigen is still unknown. Preparation of the TCRbeta library was carried out with unique molecular identifiers. Each CDR3 protein is one row after TCRdb ran MiXCR on the PCR reads. The table has hundreds of thousands of distinct CDR3 sequences, roughly 13% seen once. V lost 3 bases and J lost 2, with 8 bases in between. The CDR3 extends over 13 amino acids. Findings and caveats of the study: When one year had passed after transplant, most T-cell counts and diversity came from newly produced T cells. Surviving recipient T cells and thymic progenitors underlay high day-60 TCRbeta diversity in some patients. As was reported, about two months after transplant, alpha-beta T cells came from several hundred expanded graft clones.

Specimen: PBMCs, mostly from graft donor cells, collected 360 days after TCRalphabeta/CD19-depleted stem cell transplant. This chain connects TRBV12-3 or TRBV12-4 to TRBJ2-7; D gene ambiguous. The origin of this receptor is a male patient aged 10 to 17 who had a stem cell transplant for acute myeloid leukemia, so the T cells may come from the graft donor. CDR3 nucleotide sequence: TGTGCCAGCAGTTTCATCAGTGCCTACGAGCAGTACTTC. Its protein is CASSFISAYEQYF.